The 26 T cell receptor beta chains reported below all come from one sample, sequenced in a study of T cell changes during pregnancy in multiple sclerosis. Only in-frame clones appear in the TCRdb table, and some are missing; sequencing was by immunoSEQ multiplex PCR. The sample yields about 47,000 clones, 93% seen once. The sample in question was peripheral blood, obtained in the second trimester of pregnancy. Every receptor here comes from a female donor with multiple sclerosis, enrolled in a pregnancy study.

The chain employs TRBV27 and TRBJ2-4; 7 positions match TRBD1. This CDR3 region has 14 residues. Per germline, CDR1 MNHEY and CDR2 SMNVEV (reference sequence). V gave up 5 bases and J gave up 3 bases; unmatched junction bases: 4. The CDR3 bases are TGTGCCAGCAGTAAGACAGGGTTCAAAAACATTCAGTACTTC. This sequence encodes CASSKTGFKNIQYF.

The chain uses TRBV7-9 and TRBJ2-7; TRBD1 aligns across 8 bases. The CDR3 consists of 13 residues. Germline CDR1 reads SEHNR; CDR2 reads FQNEAQ (reference sequence). V lost 5 bases to trimming and J lost 3 bases; unmatched junction nucleotides: 3. CDR3 loop: CASSPGQGYEQYF. The DNA of the CDR3 is TGTGCCAGCAGCCCCGGACAGGGCTACGAGCAGTACTTC.

This chain links TRBV2 with TRBJ1-4; 10 positions agree with TRBD1. The V gene's germline CDR1 is SNHLY and CDR2 FYNNEI. V lost 10 bases and J lost 4; bases outside the gene matches: 12. The CDR3 totals 16 residues. CDR3: CATKYDRGLGNEKLFF. CDR3 nucleotides: TGTGCCACCAAATACGACAGGGGGCTGGGTAATGAAAAACTGTTTTTT.

This chain links TRBV14 with TRBJ1-2; D is uncertain. This CDR3 region has 12 residues. The V gene lost 0 bases and the J gene lost 4 bases, with 3 bases spanning the gap. Germline values: CDR1 SGHDN, CDR2 FVKESK. For the CDR3, the DNA is TGTGCCAGCAGCCAAGACAGCTATGGCTACACCTTC. As protein: CASSQDSYGYTF.

This chain links TRBV19 with TRBJ2-5; D might be TRBD1 (5 bases). CDR3 length equals 15 residues. CDR1 and CDR2 from the germline V gene are LNHDA and SQIVND (reference sequence). Trimming shortened V by 0 bases and J by 3 bases, and 11 bases separated the two germline ends. The CDR3 region is CASSIDRSREETQYF. DNA for the CDR3: TGTGCCAGTAGTATAGATCGTTCCAGGGAAGAGACCCAGTACTTC. Combining the CDR3 with reference TRBV19 and TRBJ2-5 gives the whole variable domain DGGITQSPKYLFRKEGQNVTLSCEQNLNHDAMYWYRQDPGQGLRLIYYSQIVNDFQKGDIAEGYSVSREKKESFPLTVTSAQKNPTAFYLCASSIDRSREETQYFGPGTRLLVL.

This chain uses TRBV4-1 with TRBJ2-1; 12 bases are shared with TRBD2. The CDR3 spans 15 residues. The germline V gene encodes CDR1 MGHRA and CDR2 YSYEKL. Trimming took 5 bases from V and 4 from J; bases not matched to a gene: 3. For the CDR3, the DNA is TGCGCCAGCAGCTATGGGACTAGCGGGTACAATGAGCAGTTCTTC. Its protein product is CASSYGTSGYNEQFF.

The V gene is TRBV19, the J gene TRBJ1-5; no definite D call. Germline values: CDR1 LNHDA, CDR2 SQIVND (reference sequence). V lost 6 bases, J lost 5 bases, and 17 bases lay in between. This CDR3 spans 15 amino acids. The DNA of the CDR3 is TGTGCCAGTAGCCCACCCGGGATTTTCGATCAGCCCCAGCATTTT. Protein product: CASSPPGIFDQPQHF.

On this clone: This could be a read error, since a much larger clone is one nucleotide away. The J gene is TRBJ2-3, the V gene TRBV5-6; 12 bases agree with TRBD2. The CDR3 extends over 15 amino acids. Germline V lookup: CDR1 SGHDT, CDR2 YYEEEE. The V gene end was trimmed by 4 bases and the J gene end by 4 bases; junction bases not matched to a gene: 4. The chain's CDR3 is CASSLTSGSADTQYF. The CDR3 DNA sequence: TGTGCCAGCAGCCTGACTAGCGGGAGCGCAGATACGCAGTATTTT.

The chain has TRBV10-3 and TRBJ1-5; the D gene is possibly TRBD1 (5 bases). The germline CDR1 and CDR2 sequences are ENHRY and SYGVKD. CDR3 length: 14 residues. V was shortened by 0 bases and J by 4 bases, with 7 bases between the two germline ends. The CDR3 DNA sequence: TGTGCCATCAGTGAGTCGACAGATAATCAGCCCCAGCATTTT. It specifies CAISESTDNQPQHF.

This clone has just one count. The V call is TRBV28, the J call TRBJ2-1; 9 bases align to TRBD1. Germline V CDR1 and CDR2: MDHEN, SYDVKM. This CDR3 is 15 amino acids long. V lost 6 bases and J lost 3; bases outside the gene matches: 6. CDR3 in amino acids: CASSHGTGIYNEQFF. CDR3 DNA: TGTGCCAGCAGCCACGGGACAGGGATCTACAATGAGCAGTTCTTC.

The chain recombines TRBV14 with TRBJ2-7; TRBD2 is a possible D gene (6 bases). Trimming removed 5 bases from V and 3 bases from J, with 8 bases in between. Looked up from germline, CDR1 is SGHDN and CDR2 is FVKESK. This CDR3 has 12 amino acids. The CDR3 sequence: CASSTGSYEQYF. The CDR3 nucleotides read TGTGCCAGCAGCACCGGGAGCTACGAGCAGTACTTC.

The CDR3 spells CASSQFSGSTGELFF. In DNA, the CDR3 is TGCGCCAGCAGCCAATTCTCGGGGAGCACCGGGGAGCTGTTTTTT. V and J are TRBV4-3 and TRBJ2-2; maybe TRBD2 (5 bases). CDR3 length: 15 residues. The V and J ends lost 2 bases and 4 bases respectively, with 11 bases between them. Germline V gene data show CDR1 as LGHNA and CDR2 as YSLEER.

The genes are TRBV7-2 and TRBJ2-2, with a possible D match to TRBD2 (5 bases). Germline V CDR1 and CDR2: SGHTA, FQGNSA. V gave up 5 bases and J gave up 5 bases, with 24 bases separating them. The CDR3 has 18 amino acids. CDR3 in DNA: TGTGCCAGCAGCCCTAGGGTCTTGGGGTACCGGGATACCGGGGAGCTGTTTTTT. Protein: CASSPRVLGYRDTGELFF.

The chain carries TRBV13 and TRBJ2-7; a weak D match, TRBD2 (5 bases). The germline gives CDR1 PRHDT, CDR2 FYEKMQ (reference sequence). Trimming cost V 2 bases and J 2 bases, with 10 bases left between them. This CDR3 has 14 residues. The CDR3 spells CASSLKGAPYEQYF. The CDR3 DNA reads TGTGCCAGCAGCTTAAAGGGAGCGCCCTACGAGCAGTACTTC.

The chain carries TRBV5-1 and TRBJ2-2; D possibly corresponds to TRBD1 (8 bases). The CDR3 is 15 residues long. V gave up 4 bases and J gave up 4 bases, with 14 bases separating them. Per germline, CDR1 SGHRS and CDR2 YFSETQ. The CDR3 spells CASSPQGEGTGELFF. The DNA for the CDR3 is TGCGCCAGCAGCCCACAGGGGGAGGGCACCGGGGAGCTGTTTTTT.

J is TRBJ1-1 and V is TRBV7-8, with 7 bases that match TRBD1. The germline CDR1 and CDR2 sequences are SGHVS and FQNEAQ. Germline trimming cut 3 bases from V and 0 bases from J; bases unmatched to any gene: 1. This CDR3 has 14 amino acids. The CDR3 region is CASSLDRLNTEAFF. The DNA of the CDR3 is TGTGCCAGCAGCTTGGACAGGCTGAACACTGAAGCTTTCTTT.

The chain employs TRBV7-3 and TRBJ2-1, with D maybe TRBD2 (5 bases). CDR1 is SGHTA and CDR2 is FQGTGA in the germline V gene. V lost 1 base to trimming and J lost 5 bases, with 15 bases between them. The CDR3 sequence is 16 residues long. The CDR3 loop is CASSLSVREKNNEQFF. The CDR3 nucleotides are TGTGCCAGCAGCTTAAGCGTCCGGGAAAAAAACAATGAGCAGTTCTTC.

V gene TRBV6-5 combines with J gene TRBJ1-1, with TRBD1 as a possible D gene (5 bases). CDR3 length: 14 amino acids. CDR1 is MNHEY, CDR2 SVGAGI, per germline. V gave up 6 bases and J gave up 0 bases, with 11 bases separating them. The DNA of the CDR3 is TGTGCCAGCAGCCGCCGACAGTTGAACACTGAAGCTTTCTTT. Protein: CASSRRQLNTEAFF.

The genes are TRBV5-1 and TRBJ1-2; TRBD1 aligns across 12 bases. CDR1 SGHRS and CDR2 YFSETQ come from the germline V gene. V lost 1 base to trimming and J lost 7 bases; unmatched junction nucleotides: 5. The CDR3 spans 15 residues. The CDR3 loop is CASSLSGTGGGGYTF. DNA of the CDR3: TGCGCCAGCAGCTTGAGCGGGACAGGGGGCGGTGGCTACACCTTC.

The chain links TRBV7-9 to TRBJ2-7, with D perhaps matching TRBD2 (6 bases). The V end was cut by 1 base, the J end by 0 bases, with 7 bases between. The CDR3 is 14 residues long. Germline CDR1 SEHNR, CDR2 FQNEAQ (reference sequence). CDR3 protein: CASSLGTTSYEQYF. CDR3 nucleotide sequence: TGTGCCAGCAGCTTAGGGACTACCTCCTACGAGCAGTACTTC.

This chain links TRBV29-1 with TRBJ2-3; the D gene is possibly TRBD1 (6 bases). Germline assignment: CDR1 SQVTM and CDR2 ANQGSEA. Trimming took off 7 bases at V and 7 bases at J, with 18 bases between the two ends. CDR3 length equals 13 residues. This CDR3 reads CSARIQGFNTQYF. CDR3 DNA: TGCAGCGCCCGAATACAGGGATTCAATACGCAGTATTTT.

The chain has TRBV18 and TRBJ1-2; weak D call: TRBD1 (5 bases). Per the germline V gene, CDR1 is KGHSH and CDR2 is LQKENI. V gave up 0 bases and J gave up 8 bases, with 13 bases separating them. The CDR3 loop spans 14 amino acids. The CDR3 DNA sequence: TGTGCCAGCTCACCACCTCCAGGGTTGGGAGGCTACACCTTC. Translating gives CASSPPPGLGGYTF.

The J gene is TRBJ2-1, the V gene TRBV28; 10 bases are a match to TRBD1. CDR1 and CDR2 from the germline V gene are MDHEN and SYDVKM. The trim removed 3 bases at V and 8 bases at J, leaving 10 bases unmatched. The CDR3 extends over 16 amino acids. The CDR3 loop reads CASSFLGQGDMDEQFF. The CDR3 nucleotides are TGTGCCAGCAGTTTCCTCGGACAGGGGGATATGGATGAGCAGTTCTTC.

The CDR3 loop reads CASSLGGTEFNYGYTF. CDR3 coding DNA: TGTGCCAGCAGCCTTGGCGGGACAGAGTTTAACTATGGCTACACCTTC. J is TRBJ1-2 and V is TRBV7-9; 7 nucleotides line up with TRBD1. The CDR3 contains 16 residues. Looked up from germline, CDR1 is SEHNR and CDR2 is FQNEAQ (reference sequence). The V gene end was trimmed by 5 bases and the J gene end by 1 base; junction bases not matched to a gene: 10.

This clone was counted a single time. The V call is TRBV5-4, the J call TRBJ2-7, with D possibly TRBD1 on 5 matching bases. CDR1 and CDR2 from the germline V gene are SGHNT and YYREEE (reference sequence). The length of the CDR3 is 15 residues. V dropped 0 bases and J dropped 0 bases, with 10 bases sitting between them. In DNA, the CDR3 is TGTGCCAGCAGCTTGGGGACATTGAGCTCCTACGAGCAGTACTTC. Its protein product is CASSLGTLSSYEQYF.

This clone was picked up one time. This chain uses TRBV4-3 with TRBJ2-5; 7 positions agree with TRBD1. V trimming: 1 base; J trimming: 2 bases; junction bases outside the gene matches: 10. The CDR3 is 17 amino acids. Germline CDR1 reads LGHNA; CDR2 reads YSLEER. DNA of the CDR3: TGCGCCAGCAGCCAAGGGGACAGTCGGGTGTCGCAAGAGACCCAGTACTTC. Its protein is CASSQGDSRVSQETQYF.